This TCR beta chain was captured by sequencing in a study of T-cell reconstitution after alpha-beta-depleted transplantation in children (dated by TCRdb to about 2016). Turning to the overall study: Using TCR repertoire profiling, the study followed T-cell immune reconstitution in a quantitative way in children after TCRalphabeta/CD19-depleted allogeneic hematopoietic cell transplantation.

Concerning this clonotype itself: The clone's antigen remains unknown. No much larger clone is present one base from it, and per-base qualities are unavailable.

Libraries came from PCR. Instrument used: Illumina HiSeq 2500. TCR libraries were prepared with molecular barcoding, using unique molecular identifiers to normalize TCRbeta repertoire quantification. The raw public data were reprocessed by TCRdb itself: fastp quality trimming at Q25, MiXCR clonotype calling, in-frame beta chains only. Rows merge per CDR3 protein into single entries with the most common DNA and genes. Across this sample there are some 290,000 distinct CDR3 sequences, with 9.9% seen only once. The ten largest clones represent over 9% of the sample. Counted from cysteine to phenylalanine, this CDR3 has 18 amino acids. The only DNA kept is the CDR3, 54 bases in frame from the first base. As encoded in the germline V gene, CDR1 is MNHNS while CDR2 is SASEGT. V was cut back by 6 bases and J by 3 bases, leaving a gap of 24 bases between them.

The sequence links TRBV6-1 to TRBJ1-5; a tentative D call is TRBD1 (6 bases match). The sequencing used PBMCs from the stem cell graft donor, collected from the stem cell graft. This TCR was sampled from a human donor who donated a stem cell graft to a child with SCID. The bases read TGTGCCAGCAGACCTGGGGCTCAGAGGGGGGGGTACAATCAGCCCCAGCATTTT. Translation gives CASRPGAQRGGYNQPQHF.